This T cell receptor beta chain was recovered during a study of post-analysis software for immune sequencing data. On the study more broadly: Secondary progressive, relapsing-remitting and progressive-relapsing multiple sclerosis were among the included disease courses.

This clonotype has a handful of counts. Its antigen is currently unknown. The CDR3 runs 12 residues. In germline, CDR1 is SQVTM, CDR2 ANQGSEA. The V and J ends lost 6 bases and 3 bases respectively, with 11 bases between them. Whole-study findings and limits: Patients with multiple sclerosis recorded significantly lower normalized Chao1 diversity than controls, the study found. There were a handful of TRBV segments more frequent in patients than controls, and TRBV5-6, TRBV5-1 and TRBV20-1 were among them.

Researchers reported that TCR beta cDNA libraries carried unique molecular identifiers. From the PCR reads, TCRdb called clonotypes with MiXCR, one entry per CDR3 protein. Of almost 700,000 distinct CDR3 sequences in the sample, 59% were seen once. The sequenced sample was blood. This TCR came from a girl aged 2-15 years with multiple sclerosis. This chain connects TRBV29-1 to TRBJ1-1; D not resolved. The CDR3 loop reads CSVEGPDTEAFF. The CDR3 bases are TGCAGCGTCGAGGGTCCGGACACTGAAGCTTTCTTT.